One and the same sample provided the 27 T cell receptor beta chains below, sequenced in a study of T cell changes during pregnancy in multiple sclerosis. Profiling relied on immunoSEQ multiplex PCR, and the TCRdb table lists in-frame clones only, not all of them. This sample carries approximately 46,000 clones, nearly 90% of them seen once, and the ten largest clones take under 6.5%. This sample comprised peripheral blood, obtained after pregnancy. These receptors all come from a female donor in good health, enrolled as a control in a pregnancy study.

This clone was counted a single time. The rearrangement joins TRBV23-1 to TRBJ2-7, with a tentative D call TRBD1 (5 bases). TRBV23-1 is filed as an ORF, its function uncertain. Between the trimmed V and J ends, which lost 0 bases and 0 bases, there was a span of 30 bases. There are 22 residues in the CDR3. The CDR3 DNA is TGCGCCAGCAGTCAATCGATTCCTATCTCGGCTTGGGGCCCAGAATACTCCTACGAGCAGTACTTC. Its protein is CASSQSIPISAWGPEYSYEQYF.

For this clone: The junction and the germline gene differ at one end; a read error may be behind it. The chain uses TRBV5-1 and TRBJ2-3; 8 nucleotides line up with TRBD2. This CDR3 is 17 amino acids long. Germline CDR1 SGHRS, CDR2 YFSETQ. CDR3 sequence reads: CASSLAVSGTGTDTQYF. Here the CDR3 DNA reads TGCGCCAGCAGCTTGGCGGTTAGCGGGACCGGCACCGATACGCAGTATTTT.

The genes are TRBV9 and TRBJ2-3, with 10 bases aligning to TRBD1. There are 17 residues in the CDR3. Per the germline V gene, CDR1 is SGDLS and CDR2 is YYNGEE. The junction had 9 bases not matched to a gene; V was cut back by 0 bases and J by 5 bases. The CDR3 nucleotides read TGTGCCAGCAGCGTAGGGAGTATGGGACAGGGGCAAGATACGCAGTATTTT. It codes for CASSVGSMGQGQDTQYF.

V gene TRBV4-2 combines with J gene TRBJ2-2; D is undetermined. The CDR3 extends over 12 amino acids. Germline V gene lookup returns CDR1 LGHNA and CDR2 YNFKEQ. Deletions cut 4 bases from V and 6 bases from J, with 6 bases between. Here the CDR3 reads CASSRSAGELFF. The CDR3 nucleotides are TGTGCCAGCAGCCGGAGCGCCGGGGAGCTGTTTTTT.

The chain carries TRBV10-3 and TRBJ2-3; D gene unclear. V was cut by 5 bases and J by 6 bases, with 6 bases left in between. CDR1 ENHRY and CDR2 SYGVKD come from the germline V gene. The CDR3 is 11 residues long. The CDR3 loop is CAISSEDTQYF. The CDR3 DNA reads TGTGCCATCAGTTCCGAGGATACGCAGTATTTT.

The chain joins TRBV4-2 to TRBJ2-3; the match to TRBD2 covers 7 bases. Germline-derived CDR1 and CDR2 are LGHNA and YNFKEQ. Germline trimming cut 1 base from V and 9 bases from J; bases unmatched to any gene: 16. CDR3 length: 17 residues. CDR3 sequence reads: CASSQVTVAGLGGTQYF. CDR3 nucleotide sequence: TGTGCCAGCAGCCAAGTAACGGTAGCGGGCCTGGGGGGGACGCAGTATTTT.

The V call is TRBV7-2, the J call TRBJ2-2, with D perhaps matching TRBD2 (6 bases). The V end was cut by 8 bases, the J end by 8 bases, with 33 bases between. The germline gives CDR1 SGHTA, CDR2 FQGNSA. This CDR3 has 19 amino acids. The CDR3 is CASSSRSRKGSGRRGELFF. CDR3 in DNA: TGTGCCAGCTCCTCCCGCTCGAGGAAGGGTAGCGGACGAAGGGGGGAGCTGTTTTTT. The whole variable domain, filled in from reference TRBV7-2 and TRBJ2-2, reads GAGVSQSPSNKVTEKGKDVELRCDPISGHTALYWYRQSLGQGLEFLIYFQGNSAPDKSGLPSDRFSAERTGGSVSTLTIQRTQQEDSAVYLCASSSRSRKGSGRRGELFFGEGSRLTVL.

This clone was recorded a few times. This chain connects TRBV11-1 to TRBJ2-2; 8 bases are shared with TRBD1. The CDR3 consists of 16 residues. The germline CDR1 and CDR2 sequences are SGHAT and FQDESV (reference sequence). Losses at the gene ends were 4 bases for V and 5 bases for J; bases not matched to a gene: 9. This CDR3 reads CASSSRGRGRTGELFF. CDR3 in DNA: TGTGCCAGCAGCTCCAGGGGCAGGGGGCGGACCGGGGAGCTGTTTTTT.

The V and J genes are TRBV11-2 and TRBJ2-3, with 8 bases that match TRBD2. The CDR3 consists of 16 residues. CDR1 is SGHAT, CDR2 FQNNGV, per germline. The J segment lost 3 bases and the V segment lost 5 bases, leaving 10 bases of the junction unmatched. The CDR3 spells CASSRTGGRETDTQYF. The DNA of the CDR3 is TGTGCCAGCAGCCGGACGGGGGGGAGGGAGACAGATACGCAGTATTTT.

The V and J genes are TRBV11-1 and TRBJ1-2, with D possibly TRBD1 on 6 matching bases. The CDR3 is made up of 17 amino acids. The germline V and J ends were trimmed by 1 base and 5 bases, with 20 bases remaining between them. CDR1 is SGHAT, CDR2 FQDESV, per germline (reference sequence). The CDR3 here is CASSLGRQGNLQYGYTF. The CDR3 bases are TGTGCCAGCAGCTTAGGTCGCCAGGGGAACCTCCAATATGGCTACACCTTC.

The chain joins TRBV5-1 to TRBJ2-5, with D possibly TRBD2 on 6 matching bases. The CDR3 has 12 residues. The V and J ends lost 3 bases and 5 bases respectively, with 8 bases between them. Germline V lookup: CDR1 SGHRS, CDR2 YFSETQ. The CDR3, as DNA: TGCGCCAGCAGCTCGGAGGGCGAGACCCAGTACTTC. This translates into CASSSEGETQYF.

The chain employs TRBV19 and TRBJ2-3, with TRBD2 as a possible D gene (6 bases). Germline CDR1 and CDR2: LNHDA and SQIVND (reference sequence). Trimming cost V 3 bases and J 4 bases, with 11 bases left between them. The CDR3 spans 14 residues. DNA of the CDR3: TGTGCCAGTAGTATTGTCGGGGAGGCAGATACGCAGTATTTT. It specifies CASSIVGEADTQYF.

The chain uses TRBV5-6 and TRBJ2-3; TRBD2 might be the D (6 bases). Trimming cost V 5 bases and J 2 bases, with 12 bases left between them. This CDR3 has 14 amino acids. Per germline, CDR1 SGHDT and CDR2 YYEEEE. CDR3 bases: TGTGCCAGCAGACGGGACTTCAACACAGATACGCAGTATTTT. Translating it yields CASRRDFNTDTQYF. Full variable domain (remainder filled in from reference TRBV5-6 and TRBJ2-3): DAGVTQSPTHLIKTRGQQVTLRCSPKSGHDTVSWYQQALGQGPQFIFQYYEEEERQRGNFPDRFSGHQFPNYSSELNVNALLLGDSALYLCASRRDFNTDTQYFGPGTRLTVL.

This chain links TRBV5-1 with TRBJ2-7; TRBD2 might be the D (7 bases). Germline-derived CDR1 and CDR2 are SGHRS and YFSETQ. This CDR3 comprises 15 residues. Trimming pared 4 bases from V and 5 bases from J, leaving 19 bases between. CDR3 residues: CASSPSAGAFNEQYF. The DNA for the CDR3 is TGCGCCAGCAGCCCCAGTGCGGGGGCCTTCAACGAGCAGTACTTC.

The rearrangement links TRBV9 to TRBJ1-1, with 8 nucleotides matching TRBD1. Per the germline V gene, CDR1 is SGDLS and CDR2 is YYNGEE. This CDR3 spans 14 amino acids. J gave up 11 bases and V 0 bases, and 9 bases lay outside the gene matches. CDR3 coding DNA: TGTGCCAGCAGCGTAGAGGGGGCAGGGGGCGAGGCTTTCTTT. It yields the protein CASSVEGAGGEAFF.

The chain combines TRBV10-3 with TRBJ2-7; 9 nucleotides match TRBD2. Germline V lookup: CDR1 ENHRY, CDR2 SYGVKD. The CDR3 loop spans 18 amino acids. J was trimmed by 0 bases and V by 4 bases; bases with no gene match: 13. Here the CDR3 reads CAISVRLADNPSSYEQYF. In DNA, the CDR3 is TGTGCCATCAGTGTGAGACTAGCGGACAATCCTAGCTCCTACGAGCAGTACTTC.

This clone has a single count. The V call is TRBV6-5, the J call TRBJ2-1; D remains ambiguous. CDR1 and CDR2 (germline): MNHEY, SVGAGI. Deletions cut 6 bases from V and 8 bases from J, with 20 bases between. The length of the CDR3 is 15 residues. CDR3 DNA sequence: TGTGCCAGCAGCCCCGTACGGGTCTGGATCCATGAGCAGTTCTTC. The encoded protein is CASSPVRVWIHEQFF.

The rearrangement links TRBV29-1 to TRBJ2-1, with 12 bases aligning to TRBD2. Unmatched junction bases numbered 3, after V lost 7 bases and J lost 2 bases. The CDR3 runs to 14 residues. Germline V lookup: CDR1 SQVTM, CDR2 ANQGSEA. CDR3 nucleotides: TGCAGCGGAGGACTAGCGGGGACCTACAATGAGCAGTTCTTC. Translated, it gives CSGGLAGTYNEQFF.

The chain combines TRBV6-5 with TRBJ2-7; D is perhaps TRBD2 (5 bases). The germline gives CDR1 MNHEY, CDR2 SVGAGI. Trimming pared 1 base from V and 5 bases from J, leaving 6 bases between. This CDR3 region has 12 residues. Here the CDR3 reads CASSYYGDEQYF. Written as DNA, the CDR3 is TGTGCCAGCAGTTACTACGGGGACGAGCAGTACTTC.

This clone occurred once. The V and J genes are TRBV4-3 and TRBJ2-7; 8 nucleotides match TRBD1. The CDR3 is made up of 13 amino acids. Germline CDR1 is LGHNA and CDR2 is YSLEER. Trimming at V came to 3 bases and at J to 7 bases, leaving 5 bases not matched to a gene. The CDR3 nucleotides read TGCGCCAGCAGCCACCTGGACAGGGAGGAGCAGTACTTC. It yields the protein CASSHLDREEQYF.

The V gene is TRBV2, the J gene TRBJ2-2; 7 bases are shared with TRBD1. The V gene's germline CDR1 is SNHLY and CDR2 FYNNEI. V shed 8 bases and J 6 bases; nucleotides not matched to a gene: 12. The CDR3 extends over 15 amino acids. CDR3 protein: CASSIRTGGPGELFF. The CDR3 DNA reads as TGTGCCAGCTCTATCCGGACAGGAGGTCCCGGGGAGCTGTTTTTT. Full variable domain (remainder filled in from reference TRBV2 and TRBJ2-2): EPEVTQTPSHQVTQMGQEVILRCVPISNHLYFYWYRQILGQKVEFLVSFYNNEISEKSEIFDDQFSVERPDGSNFTLKIRSTKLEDSAMYFCASSIRTGGPGELFFGEGSRLTVL.

J is TRBJ2-5 and V is TRBV6-5, with 9 bases identical to TRBD2. The ends lost 8 bases at V and 5 bases at J; junction bases unmatched: 9. The CDR3 length is 14 residues. Germline V gene sequence: CDR1 MNHEY, CDR2 SVGAGI. The CDR3 sequence is CASQPGLASETQYF. CDR3 bases: TGTGCCAGCCAGCCGGGACTAGCATCCGAGACCCAGTACTTC.

V usage is TRBV5-5 and J usage is TRBJ1-2, with TRBD1 as a possible D gene (5 bases). Trimming took off 4 bases at V and 7 bases at J, with 29 bases between the two ends. The CDR3 contains 18 residues. CDR1 is SGHKS, CDR2 YYEKEE, per germline (reference sequence). The CDR3 reads CASSRLRPGDHVLRGYTF. The CDR3, as DNA: TGTGCCAGCAGCCGTTTACGGCCGGGGGACCACGTTCTCCGTGGCTACACCTTC.

The chain recombines TRBV7-8 with TRBJ1-1; D is possibly TRBD1 (5 bases). Germline V lookup: CDR1 SGHVS, CDR2 FQNEAQ. The CDR3 length is 14 residues. Trimming pared 6 bases from V and 6 bases from J, leaving 17 bases between. For the CDR3, the DNA is TGTGCCAGCAGTAGAGGCAGGGCTCGAGCTGAAGCTTTCTTT. Protein sequence: CASSRGRARAEAFF.

This clone was observed a single time. This chain uses TRBV7-2 with TRBJ2-1; 7 bases map to TRBD2. The germline V gene encodes CDR1 SGHTA and CDR2 FQGNSA. V was clipped by 5 bases and J by 2 bases; unmatched bases: 9. CDR3 length: 16 amino acids. CDR3 DNA: TGTGCCAGCAGCACGAGAGCGGGGCTAACCTACAATGAGCAGTTCTTC. It codes for CASSTRAGLTYNEQFF.

The V and J genes are TRBV4-3 and TRBJ1-2; no clear D. Germline lookup yields CDR1 LGHNA and CDR2 YSLEER. The germline V and J ends were trimmed by 3 bases and 3 bases, with 11 bases remaining between them. The CDR3 contains 14 residues. CDR3 sequence: CASSQEARDYGYTF. In DNA form, the CDR3 reads TGCGCCAGCAGCCAGGAAGCGAGGGACTATGGCTACACCTTC.

V usage is TRBV5-1 and J usage is TRBJ2-5; 7 bases are shared with TRBD1. The CDR3 runs to 13 residues. After removal of 4 bases from V and 4 bases from J, the junction contained 4 bases not matched to a gene. The germline gives CDR1 SGHRS, CDR2 YFSETQ. The CDR3 spells CASSPYRGETQYF. The CDR3 DNA sequence: TGCGCCAGCAGCCCATACAGGGGAGAGACCCAGTACTTC.